What follows are 27 T cell receptor beta chains derived from one specimen sequenced in a study of CD4 T cells in relation to SARS-CoV-2 and coronaviruses. Using immunoSEQ multiplex PCR, the repertoire was profiled, and TCRdb retains in-frame clones only, with some absent. The table has 20,000 to 25,000 clones, around 76% seen once. Their specific antigens are unknown. The unexposed donors gave CD4+ T cells in about 2010-2019, prior to COVID-19. Isolation of CD4+ T cells took place after approximately 11 days in culture. Sample: CD4+ T cells from PBMCs, cultured in vitro. The receptors were sampled from a human donor in good health.

V is TRBV12-3 or TRBV12-4 and J is TRBJ2-2, with D hard to call. The ends were cut back, 6 bases at V and 2 bases at J, with 7 bases in the middle. CDR3 length equals 13 residues. The CDR3: CASSPTNTGELFF. The CDR3 nucleotides read TGTGCCAGCAGCCCCACCAACACCGGGGAGCTGTTTTTT.

The V and J genes are TRBV27 and TRBJ2-7; 7 bases line up with TRBD1. From germline, CDR1 is MNHEY and CDR2 SMNVEV (reference sequence). With V trimmed by 7 bases and J by 3 bases, 18 bases remained unmatched. The CDR3 totals 17 residues. The CDR3 region has the DNA TGTGCCAGCACTCCCAGAAGAGGGGGCGAAATCAGCTACGAGCAGTACTTC. Its translation is CASTPRRGGEISYEQYF.

The V gene is TRBV12-5, the J gene TRBJ1-6; no definite D call. CDR3 length: 19 amino acids. Trimming pared 7 bases from V and 6 bases from J, leaving 28 bases between. Per germline, CDR1 LGHNT and CDR2 FRNRAP. CDR3 amino acids: CASAKTPDGGVSPNSPLHF. The CDR3 nucleotides read TGTGCTAGTGCCAAAACGCCGGACGGAGGAGTCAGCCCTAATTCACCCCTCCACTTT. Full variable domain (missing parts from reference TRBV12-5 and TRBJ1-6): DARVTQTPRHKVTEMGQEVTMRCQPILGHNTVFWYRQTMMQGLELLAYFRNRAPLDDSGMPKDRFSAEMPDATLATLKIQPSEPRDSAVYFCASAKTPDGGVSPNSPLHFGNGTRLTVT.

J is TRBJ2-2 and V is TRBV24-1; tentative D call: TRBD1 (6 bases). The ends were cut back, 5 bases at V and 4 bases at J, with 13 bases in the middle. The CDR3 sequence is 15 residues long. Germline V gene sequence: CDR1 KGHDR, CDR2 SFDVKD. For the CDR3, the DNA is TGTGCCACCAGTGGTCCAACAGGGCTCACCGGGGAGCTGTTTTTT. Encoded protein: CATSGPTGLTGELFF.

The chain links TRBV20-1 to TRBJ1-1; D unclear. Between the trimmed V and J ends, which lost 3 bases and 4 bases, there was a span of 9 bases. The germline V gene encodes CDR1 DFQATT and CDR2 SNEGSKA (reference sequence). This CDR3 has 12 residues. CDR3 protein: CSASVGSTEAFF. The CDR3 DNA is TGCAGTGCTAGTGTGGGGAGCACTGAAGCTTTCTTT.

The genes are TRBV10-1 and TRBJ2-5, with 11 bases aligning to TRBD2. The germline CDR1 and CDR2 sequences are WNHNN and SYGVQD (reference sequence). This CDR3 is 15 amino acids long. J lost 5 bases, V lost 2 bases, and 4 bases had no gene match. DNA for the CDR3: TGCGCCAGCAGTGAGACTAGCGGGAGATGGGAGACCCAGTACTTC. Translated: CASSETSGRWETQYF.

The rearrangement uses TRBV5-6 and TRBJ1-5, with D maybe TRBD1 (5 bases). This CDR3 is built from 14 residues. CDR1 and CDR2 from the germline V gene are SGHDT and YYEEEE. Trimming removed 4 bases from V and 7 bases from J, with 15 bases in between. The CDR3 region has the DNA TGTGCCAGCAGCGATGGGACTGGAGTACAGCCCCAGCATTTT. Translated: CASSDGTGVQPQHF.

The V and J genes are TRBV21-1 and TRBJ1-2; the DNA was not compared with TRBD1, the D call given in the table. TRBV21-1 is an annotated pseudogene. This CDR3 has 12 amino acids. The CDR3 is CASSKDSYGYTF. CDR3 in DNA: TGTGCCAGCAGCAAGGACAGTTATGGCTACACCTTC.

The rearrangement links TRBV19 to TRBJ2-5; 7 nucleotides line up with TRBD2. Germline V gene sequence: CDR1 LNHDA, CDR2 SQIVND (reference sequence). V shed 3 bases, J shed 5 bases, and the junction held 6 bases outside the gene matches. This CDR3 is 14 amino acids long. The CDR3 loop is CASSIQAGVETQYF. CDR3 bases: TGTGCCAGTAGTATTCAGGCGGGAGTGGAGACCCAGTACTTC.

The chain links TRBV3-1 (or the pseudogene TRBV3-2) to TRBJ2-5; D is unclear. Germline-derived CDR1 and CDR2 are LGHDT and YNNKEL (reference sequence). The V gene lost 4 bases and the J gene lost 4 bases, with 13 bases spanning the gap. The CDR3 length is 14 residues. The CDR3 DNA reads as TGTGCCAGCAGCCGCCGCGCTAGTGGAGAGACCCAGTACTTC. Translation gives CASSRRASGETQYF.

V usage is TRBV19 and J usage is TRBJ2-7, with 7 nucleotides matching TRBD2. This CDR3 has 16 residues. V gave up 5 bases and J gave up 0 bases; unmatched junction bases: 10. Germline V CDR1 and CDR2: LNHDA, SQIVND (reference sequence). CDR3 in DNA: TGTGCCAGTAGTGCCACGGGGGGTTCTGGCTCCTACGAGCAGTACTTC. It specifies CASSATGGSGSYEQYF.

The rearrangement uses TRBV18 and TRBJ1-5; 9 nucleotides agree with TRBD1. This CDR3 comprises 15 residues. Trimming at V came to 4 bases and at J to 7 bases, leaving 8 bases not matched to a gene. CDR1 and CDR2 (germline): KGHSH, LQKENI. The DNA for the CDR3 is TGTGCCAGCTCACTGACAGGGGGTGGAGAGCAGCCCCAGCATTTT. This translates into CASSLTGGGEQPQHF. Looking up the rest from reference TRBV18 and TRBJ1-5 gives the full variable domain: NAGVMQNPRHLVRRRGQEARLRCSPMKGHSHVYWYRQLPEEGLKFMVYLQKENIIDESGMPKERFSAEFPKEGPSILRIQQVVRGDSAAYFCASSLTGGGEQPQHFGDGTRLSIL.

The V and J genes are TRBV6-5 and TRBJ1-5; D is unresolved. Deletions cut 5 bases from V and 1 base from J, with 9 bases between. The germline V gene has CDR1 MNHEY and CDR2 SVGAGI. This CDR3 has 14 amino acids. DNA of the CDR3: TGTGCCAGCAGTACTTATAGCAGCAATCAGCCCCAGCATTTT. It is translated as CASSTYSSNQPQHF.

The rearrangement links TRBV3-1 (or the pseudogene TRBV3-2) to TRBJ2-2; D unclear. Trimming stripped 6 bases from V and 1 base from J, with 12 bases between. Germline CDR1 reads LGHDT; CDR2 reads YNNKEL (reference sequence). The CDR3 totals 15 residues. Here the CDR3 DNA reads TGTGCCAGCAGTAGTCTACTGTGGAACACCGGGGAGCTGTTTTTT. Protein product: CASSSLLWNTGELFF.

This clone was seen only a few times. The CDR3: CAWSGGPGLRGYEQYF. In DNA form, the CDR3 reads TGTGCCTGGAGTGGGGGGCCGGGCCTACGGGGATACGAGCAGTACTTC. The chain has TRBV30 and TRBJ2-7; a possible D gene is TRBD1 (6 bases). Germline loops: CDR1 GTSNPN, CDR2 SVGIG (reference sequence). The CDR3 is 16 amino acids. Trimming left V 1 base short and J 4 bases short, with 20 bases between.

This clone occurred once. The V gene is TRBV7-7, the J gene TRBJ2-1, with 7 bases that match TRBD2. The CDR3 extends over 14 amino acids. The germline V gene has CDR1 SSHAT and CDR2 FNYEAQ (reference sequence). V was clipped by 1 base and J by 10 bases; unmatched bases: 7. The CDR3 loop is CASSLVIGAGEQFF. The CDR3 DNA is TGTGCCAGCAGCTTAGTAATTGGAGCGGGAGAGCAGTTCTTC. Using reference TRBV7-7 and TRBJ2-1 for the parts outside the CDR3, the full variable domain is GAGVSQSPRYKVTKRGQDVTLRCDPISSHATLYWYQQALGQGPEFLTYFNYEAQPDKSGLPSDRFSAERPEGSISTLTIQRTEQRDSAMYRCASSLVIGAGEQFFGPGTRLTVL.

The chain combines TRBV18 with TRBJ2-3; D perhaps matches TRBD1 (6 bases). CDR1 is KGHSH and CDR2 is LQKENI in the germline V gene. The CDR3 loop spans 14 amino acids. V dropped 1 base and J dropped 2 bases, with 7 bases sitting between them. DNA of the CDR3: TGTGCCAGCTCACCACGGACAGCCACAGATACGCAGTATTTT. Protein sequence: CASSPRTATDTQYF.

This clone was found once. The chain employs TRBV2 and TRBJ2-5; 8 bases agree with TRBD1. Losses at the gene ends were 6 bases for V and 5 bases for J; bases not matched to a gene: 11. This CDR3 contains 15 residues. Germline loops: CDR1 SNHLY, CDR2 FYNNEI. CDR3 residues: CASSAGTGRVETQYF. The CDR3 bases are TGTGCCAGCAGCGCCGGGACAGGCAGGGTTGAGACCCAGTACTTC.

The gene calls are TRBV7-9 and TRBJ1-1, with a tentative D call TRBD1 (6 bases). The V gene lost 3 bases and the J gene lost 1 base, with 9 bases spanning the gap. CDR1 and CDR2 from the germline V gene are SEHNR and FQNEAQ (reference sequence). The CDR3 is 14 residues long. In DNA, the CDR3 is TGTGCCAGCAGCTTGAAGGGGGGGAACACTGAAGCTTTCTTT. It is translated as CASSLKGGNTEAFF.

This rearrangement joins TRBV7-6 to TRBJ1-5; the match to TRBD1 covers 9 bases. Germline CDR1 reads SGHVS; CDR2 reads FNYEAQ. The CDR3 runs to 17 residues. The junction had 15 bases not matched to a gene; V was cut back by 4 bases and J by 8 bases. The CDR3 DNA reads as TGTGCCAGCAGCTCAGACGTCCTGGACAGGGGTAAAAAGCCCCAGCATTTT. It specifies CASSSDVLDRGKKPQHF.

This clone came up a few times. This chain joins TRBV30 and TRBJ1-2, with TRBD1 as a possible D gene (5 bases). Trimming removed 7 bases from V and 0 bases from J, with 12 bases in between. The CDR3 extends over 13 amino acids. Germline values: CDR1 GTSNPN, CDR2 SVGIG (reference sequence). CDR3 residues: CASWDGSNYGYTF. DNA for the CDR3: TGTGCCTCATGGGACGGATCTAACTATGGCTACACCTTC.

The chain recombines TRBV5-1 with TRBJ2-2; tentatively, D is TRBD2 (6 bases). Germline V lookup: CDR1 SGHRS, CDR2 YFSETQ. Trimming pared 4 bases from V and 1 base from J, leaving 8 bases between. This CDR3 is built from 14 residues. The CDR3: CASSPGLNTGELFF. CDR3 DNA: TGCGCCAGCAGCCCGGGACTGAACACCGGGGAGCTGTTTTTT.

The chain is built from TRBV12-3 or TRBV12-4 and TRBJ2-1; D may be TRBD1 (6 bases). V was pared by 7 bases and J by 4 bases, with 11 bases between. CDR3 length: 13 amino acids. The CDR3 sequence: CASTPDRYNEQFF. Here the CDR3 DNA reads TGTGCCAGCACCCCCGACAGGTACAATGAGCAGTTCTTC.

J is TRBJ1-4 and V is TRBV5-1; no definite D call. The CDR3 is made up of 17 amino acids. Germline V CDR1 and CDR2: SGHRS, YFSETQ. The V gene lost 4 bases and the J gene lost 8 bases, with 24 bases spanning the gap. CDR3 sequence reads: CASSRTDAPFSSEKLFF. The CDR3 region has the DNA TGCGCCAGCAGCAGAACAGATGCCCCCTTTTCCTCCGAAAAACTGTTTTTT.

The V call is TRBV7-3, the J call TRBJ2-3; D ambiguous. V was shortened by 0 bases and J by 7 bases, with 11 bases between the two germline ends. The CDR3 consists of 14 residues. CDR1 is SGHTA, CDR2 FQGTGA, per germline. CDR3 protein: CASSLTPSANTQYF. The CDR3 coding sequence is TGTGCCAGCAGCTTAACGCCTAGTGCAAATACGCAGTATTTT.

About this clone itself: The junction does not match germline at one end; this may be a read error. This chain joins TRBV3-1 (or the pseudogene TRBV3-2) and TRBJ2-7, with 7 positions matching TRBD2. The CDR3 has 16 amino acids. Germline CDR1 is LGHDT and CDR2 is YNNKEL (reference sequence). CDR3 loop: CASSQRGGGSSSEQYF. CDR3 DNA sequence: TGTGCCAGCAGCCAAAGGGGTGGCGGGAGTTCCTCCGAGCAGTACTTC.

This clone was counted once. This sequence joins TRBV7-6 and TRBJ2-3, with D perhaps matching TRBD2 (7 bases). This CDR3 region has 16 residues. V was clipped by 4 bases and J by 4 bases, with 18 bases between them. The germline gives CDR1 SGHVS, CDR2 FNYEAQ. In DNA, the CDR3 is TGTGCCAGCAGCTCACAGGGCGGGAGTTGGTCAGATACGCAGTATTTT. It codes for CASSSQGGSWSDTQYF.